The present TCR beta chain was sequenced within a study of shared clonotypes between healthy human individuals. Looking at the study overall: Samples came from two female and three male donors aged 18 to 49.

V gave up 1 base and J gave up 6 bases, with 9 bases separating them. The CDR3 is made up of 14 amino acids. Germline CDR1 and CDR2: SGHAT and FQNNGV. On this clone itself: The same CDR3 is also encoded by other DNA sequences in this sample.

Generated by immunoSEQ multiplex PCR, the TCRdb table keeps only in-frame clones and is missing some. The table has approximately 1.5 million clones, 95% to 99% seen once. This TCR was sampled from a man under 40 in good health. The specimen was naive CD4+ T cells sorted from blood. The subset denotes: CD45RA+ positively selected. V gene TRBV11-2 combines with J gene TRBJ2-2, with D maybe TRBD2 (6 bases). For the CDR3, the DNA is TGTGCCAGCAGCTTAGGACTAGTGTCCGGGGAGCTGTTTTTT. It specifies CASSLGLVSGELFF.